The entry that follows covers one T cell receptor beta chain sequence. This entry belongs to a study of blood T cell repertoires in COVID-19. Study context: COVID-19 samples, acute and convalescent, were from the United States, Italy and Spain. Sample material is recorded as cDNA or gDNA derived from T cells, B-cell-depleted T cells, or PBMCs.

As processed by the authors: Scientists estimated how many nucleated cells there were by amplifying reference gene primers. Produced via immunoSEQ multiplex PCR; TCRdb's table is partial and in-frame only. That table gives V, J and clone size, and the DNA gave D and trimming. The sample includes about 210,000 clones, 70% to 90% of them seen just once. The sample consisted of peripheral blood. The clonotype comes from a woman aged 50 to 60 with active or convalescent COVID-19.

In DNA form, the CDR3 reads TGTGCCAGCACCCGACTCGACAGGGGTAGCCAGCCCCAGCATTTT. Its translation is CASTRLDRGSQPQHF. V usage is TRBV2 and J usage is TRBJ1-5, with 8 bases matching TRBD1. CDR1 is SNHLY and CDR2 is FYNNEI in the germline V gene. Germline trimming cut 7 bases from V and 7 bases from J; bases unmatched to any gene: 12. CDR3 length: 15 residues.